The table lists the clone carrying this T cell receptor (beta chain) with a few counts. Antigen: not known. The data stem from a study of shared clonotypes between healthy human individuals. Overall study: A few men and a couple of women, aged 18 to 49, were donors.

Repertoires were generated with immunoSEQ multiplex PCR, while TCRdb's copy carries only in-frame clones and drops some. The sample lists 80,000 to 100,000 clones; roughly three quarters were seen once. The CDR3 spans 18 residues. The V end was cut by 4 bases, the J end by 5 bases, with 25 bases between. CDR1 is SGHRS and CDR2 is YFSETQ in the germline V gene. Study-wide results and limits: Sampling covered blood only; tissue repertoires likely differ.

This chain joins TRBV5-1 and TRBJ2-1; weak D call: TRBD2 (6 bases). Sequencing was done on a sample of memory CD8+ T cells sorted from blood. Subset defined: CD45RO+ cells pooled with CCR7-negative TemRA cells. This receptor was identified in a man aged 25 to 40 in good health. CDR3 loop: CASSPIHTGGTRNNEQFF. In DNA form, the CDR3 reads TGCGCCAGCAGCCCGATCCACACGGGCGGGACGAGGAACAATGAGCAGTTCTTC.